A single sample is the source of the 25 T cell receptor beta chains below, sequenced in a study of blood T cell repertoires in COVID-19. Assay used: immunoSEQ multiplex PCR; TCRdb lists only in-frame clones, some missing. This repertoire shows 350,000 to 450,000 clones, 89% found once; its top ten account for 1% to 1.5%. The sample comprised peripheral blood. All receptors derive from a middle-aged man with acute or convalescent COVID-19.

The chain has TRBV21-1 and TRBJ2-5; the D call of TRBD2 is as the table states it, not checked on the DNA. TRBV21-1 is given as a pseudogene. CDR3 size: 18 residues. CDR3 amino acids: CASSRYGPAGKTQETQYF. The CDR3 DNA follows: TGTGCCAGCAGCCGATACGGACCCGCCGGGAAAACTCAAGAGACCCAGTACTTC.

The V gene is TRBV5-4, the J gene TRBJ1-2; D is possibly TRBD1 (6 bases). The V gene lost 2 bases and the J gene lost 8 bases, with 13 bases spanning the gap. CDR3 length: 13 amino acids. Germline CDR1 is SGHNT and CDR2 is YYREEE (reference sequence). The CDR3: CASSFSGQGGYTF. The CDR3 DNA sequence: TGTGCCAGCAGCTTCTCAGGGCAGGGGGGCTACACCTTC. Together with reference TRBV5-4 and TRBJ1-2, the CDR3 gives the full variable domain: ETGVTQSPTHLIKTRGQQVTLRCSSQSGHNTVSWYQQALGQGPQFIFQYYREEENGRGNFPPRFSGLQFPNYSSELNVNALELDDSALYLCASSFSGQGGYTFGSGTRLTVV.

The genes are TRBV27 and TRBJ1-4, with TRBD1 matching over 10 bases. The germline V gene encodes CDR1 MNHEY and CDR2 SMNVEV (reference sequence). With 4 bases clipped from V and 6 bases from J, the junction kept 2 bases outside the gene matches. This CDR3 has 14 residues. CDR3 sequence: CASSSGQGDEKLFF. CDR3 in DNA: TGTGCCAGCAGTTCCGGACAGGGGGATGAAAAACTGTTTTTT.

The chain recombines TRBV7-9 with TRBJ1-2, with 8 bases lining up with TRBD1. This CDR3 spans 14 amino acids. Unmatched junction bases numbered 2, after V lost 1 base and J lost 4 bases. Germline V lookup: CDR1 SEHNR, CDR2 FQNEAQ (reference sequence). CDR3 in amino acids: CASSLGTGRYGYTF. The DNA of the CDR3 is TGTGCCAGCAGCTTAGGGACAGGGCGCTATGGCTACACCTTC.

This clone was detected only once. This sequence joins TRBV5-6 and TRBJ1-1; possibly TRBD1 for D (6 bases). The CDR3 length is 13 residues. Deletions cut 4 bases from V and 4 bases from J, with 11 bases between. From germline, CDR1 is SGHDT and CDR2 YYEEEE. The CDR3 nucleotides are TGTGCCAGCAGCCCATTAGGGGGCACTGAAGCTTTCTTT. Translation gives CASSPLGGTEAFF.

The chain couples TRBV7-2 to TRBJ2-5, with 8 bases fitting TRBD2. The CDR3 contains 16 residues. Germline CDR1 and CDR2: SGHTA and FQGNSA. V lost 2 bases and J lost 0; bases outside the gene matches: 5. The CDR3 loop is CASSLWSSGNQETQYF. The CDR3 DNA reads as TGTGCCAGCAGCTTATGGAGTAGCGGGAACCAAGAGACCCAGTACTTC.

This chain joins TRBV14 and TRBJ1-1, with D uncertain. CDR3 length: 12 amino acids. Germline V gives CDR1 SGHDN, CDR2 FVKESK. V lost 4 bases and J 5 bases, leaving 8 bases between the germline ends. The CDR3 DNA reads as TGTGCCAGCAGCCCAGCGGGAACTGAAGCTTTCTTT. It yields the protein CASSPAGTEAFF.

DNA for the CDR3: TGTGCCAGCAGCCCAGGGTTCGTGAACACTGAAGCTTTCTTT. It translates to CASSPGFVNTEAFF. The chain has TRBV7-2 and TRBJ1-1; a weak D match, TRBD1 (5 bases). The CDR3 is 14 amino acids. Trimming stripped 5 bases from V and 0 bases from J, with 10 bases between. Germline lookup yields CDR1 SGHTA and CDR2 FQGNSA. The full variable domain, with the rest looked up from reference TRBV7-2 and TRBJ1-1, is GAGVSQSPSNKVTEKGKDVELRCDPISGHTALYWYRQSLGQGLEFLIYFQGNSAPDKSGLPSDRFSAERTGGSVSTLTIQRTQQEDSAVYLCASSPGFVNTEAFFGQGTRLTVV.

This clone was detected only a few times. The V gene is TRBV2, the J gene TRBJ1-3; D ambiguous. Germline V gene lookup returns CDR1 SNHLY and CDR2 FYNNEI. Trimming stripped 7 bases from V and 0 bases from J, with 4 bases between. This CDR3 region has 12 residues. CDR3 sequence (DNA): TGTGCCAGCACCTACTCTGGAAACACCATATATTTT. Amino acid sequence: CASTYSGNTIYF. Full variable domain (outside the CDR3, taken from reference TRBV2 and TRBJ1-3): EPEVTQTPSHQVTQMGQEVILRCVPISNHLYFYWYRQILGQKVEFLVSFYNNEISEKSEIFDDQFSVERPDGSNFTLKIRSTKLEDSAMYFCASTYSGNTIYFGEGSWLTVV.

The J gene is TRBJ2-1, the V gene TRBV28; 7 positions agree with TRBD2. The V segment lost 7 bases and the J segment 0 bases; nucleotides outside the gene matches: 9. The CDR3 runs to 16 residues. Germline-derived CDR1 and CDR2 are MDHEN and SYDVKM. The CDR3 DNA is TGTGCCAGCACTCCCTGGGGCGGGAGCTCCTACAATGAGCAGTTCTTC. This translates into CASTPWGGSSYNEQFF.

This chain's CDR3 is CASSRTSGGAGNEQFF. The CDR3 DNA reads TGTGCCAGCAGCCGGACTAGCGGGGGGGCTGGGAATGAGCAGTTCTTC. The genes are TRBV3-1 (or the pseudogene TRBV3-2) and TRBJ2-1; 15 bases agree with TRBD2. The CDR3 loop spans 16 amino acids. Germline lookup yields CDR1 LGHDT and CDR2 YNNKEL (reference sequence). Trimming removed 4 bases from V and 7 bases from J; junction bases left unmatched: 5.

The chain links TRBV7-9 to TRBJ1-2, with a weak D call TRBD1 (5 bases). The germline V gene encodes CDR1 SEHNR and CDR2 FQNEAQ (reference sequence). Trimming shortened V by 5 bases and J by 3 bases, and 16 bases separated the two germline ends. The length of the CDR3 is 15 residues. CDR3 DNA: TGTGCCAGCAGCGAAGGGGTAACCACACACTATGGCTACACCTTC. It specifies CASSEGVTTHYGYTF.

The V gene is TRBV7-9, the J gene TRBJ2-1; 14 positions match TRBD2. Germline V lookup: CDR1 SEHNR, CDR2 FQNEAQ (reference sequence). CDR3 length equals 15 residues. Germline trimming cut 6 bases from V and 9 bases from J; bases unmatched to any gene: 7. The CDR3 region has the DNA TGTGCCAGCAGGGAGACTAGCGGGAGGGCCAGTGAGCAGTTCTTC. Its translation is CASRETSGRASEQFF.

This clone was seen once. The rearrangement uses TRBV28 and TRBJ1-6; D gene ambiguous. V lost 2 bases to trimming and J lost 10 bases, with 12 bases between them. Germline lookup yields CDR1 MDHEN and CDR2 SYDVKM. The CDR3 loop spans 14 amino acids. The CDR3 DNA is TGTGCCAGCAGTTTACCGGGTTACTACTCACCCCTCCACTTT. It yields the protein CASSLPGYYSPLHF.

This rearrangement joins TRBV12-3 or TRBV12-4 to TRBJ2-2; D not certain. The CDR3 runs to 13 residues. V lost 8 bases to trimming and J lost 2 bases, with 9 bases between them. The CDR3 region is CASSRGNTGELFF. The DNA for the CDR3 is TGTGCCAGCTCCAGAGGAAACACCGGGGAGCTGTTTTTT.

The CDR3 here is CASSPPGPGVAQYF. The CDR3 DNA sequence: TGTGCCAGCAGTCCTCCGGGACCAGGGGTGGCCCAGTACTTC. The J gene is TRBJ2-5, the V gene TRBV6-5; TRBD1 is a possible D gene (6 bases). Per the germline V gene, CDR1 is MNHEY and CDR2 is SVGAGI. Between the trimmed V and J ends, which lost 5 bases and 9 bases, there was a span of 19 bases. The CDR3 sequence is 14 residues long.

The genes are TRBV29-1 and TRBJ1-2; a possible D gene is TRBD1 (6 bases). V was pared by 1 base and J by 2 bases, with 11 bases between. There are 14 residues in the CDR3. CDR1 is SQVTM and CDR2 is ANQGSEA in the germline V gene. CDR3 nucleotide sequence: TGCAGCGTTGAAGCCGATACAGGGAACTATGGCTACACCTTC. Translated: CSVEADTGNYGYTF.

The chain recombines TRBV27 with TRBJ2-7, with 8 bases matching TRBD1. V gave up 6 bases and J gave up 1 base; unmatched junction bases: 8. This CDR3 region has 15 residues. CDR1 is MNHEY, CDR2 SMNVEV, per germline (reference sequence). The CDR3 DNA reads TGTGCCAGCAGGACTCGGACAGGGCAATCCTACGAGCAGTACTTC. This gives the protein CASRTRTGQSYEQYF.

The chain couples TRBV19 to TRBJ2-1; TRBD2 matches at 14 bases. Per germline, CDR1 LNHDA and CDR2 SQIVND (reference sequence). The ends lost 5 bases at V and 7 bases at J; junction bases unmatched: 10. This CDR3 is built from 17 residues. The DNA for the CDR3 is TGTGCCAGTAGTGTGGGGACTAGCGGGAGCATAGGGAATGAGCAGTTCTTC. This encodes CASSVGTSGSIGNEQFF.

A single count supports this clone. This chain links TRBV28 with TRBJ1-2; D is unclear. In germline, CDR1 is MDHEN, CDR2 SYDVKM. The CDR3 totals 15 residues. Deletions cut 3 bases from V and 5 bases from J, with 16 bases between. In nucleotides, the CDR3 is TGTGCCAGCAGTTTGGAAGAGGGCGTTACGTATGGCTACACCTTC. The encoded protein is CASSLEEGVTYGYTF.

The chain couples TRBV5-4 to TRBJ2-3; TRBD2 agrees at 14 bases. Trimming took 2 bases from V and 11 from J; bases not matched to a gene: 7. From germline, CDR1 is SGHNT and CDR2 YYREEE (reference sequence). This CDR3 has 15 amino acids. Written as DNA, the CDR3 is TGTGCCAGCAGCTTAGGGGGACTAGCGGGAGTCAAGCAGTATTTT. It encodes CASSLGGLAGVKQYF.

The chain couples TRBV7-2 to TRBJ1-5; TRBD1 agrees at 9 bases. Germline assignment: CDR1 SGHTA and CDR2 FQGNSA. V was clipped by 5 bases and J by 9 bases; unmatched bases: 14. This CDR3 contains 16 residues. The CDR3 loop reads CASSLETGQGLGPQHF. Here the CDR3 DNA reads TGTGCCAGCAGCCTAGAGACGGGACAGGGCTTGGGGCCCCAGCATTTT.

In the case of this clone: The sample has other DNA sequences that encode this CDR3 too. The gene calls are TRBV5-5 and TRBJ1-1; 7 nucleotides align to TRBD1. CDR1 SGHKS and CDR2 YYEKEE come from the germline V gene (reference sequence). The CDR3 is 14 amino acids. V lost 0 bases and J lost 1; bases outside the gene matches: 0. The chain's CDR3 is CASSLAGGNTEAFF. CDR3 nucleotide sequence: TGTGCCAGCAGCTTGGCAGGGGGGAACACTGAAGCTTTCTTT.

V is TRBV7-9 and J is TRBJ2-1, with TRBD1 matching over 11 bases. Trimming took 5 bases from V and 4 from J; bases not matched to a gene: 7. The CDR3 has 16 residues. From germline, CDR1 is SEHNR and CDR2 FQNEAQ (reference sequence). CDR3: CASSPGWDRGYNEQFF. In DNA, the CDR3 is TGTGCCAGCAGCCCAGGATGGGACAGGGGGTACAATGAGCAGTTCTTC. The whole variable domain, filled in from reference TRBV7-9 and TRBJ2-1, reads DTGVSQNPRHKITKRGQNVTFRCDPISEHNRLYWYRQTLGQGPEFLTYFQNEAQLEKSRLLSDRFSAERPKGSFSTLEIQRTEQGDSAMYLCASSPGWDRGYNEQFFGPGTRLTVL.

The genes are TRBV29-1 and TRBJ1-2; no firm D call. The CDR3 contains 12 residues. V lost 7 bases and J 0 bases, leaving 9 bases between the germline ends. The germline CDR1 and CDR2 sequences are SQVTM and ANQGSEA. For the CDR3, the DNA is TGCAGCGCAAGACTCGCTAACTATGGCTACACCTTC. Amino acid sequence: CSARLANYGYTF.